This T cell receptor (beta chain) stems from a study of radiation and T cells in renal cell carcinoma. The CDR3 covers 15 residues. Germline loops: CDR1 SGHDT, CDR2 YYEEEE. V dropped 4 bases and J dropped 2; count of bases not matched to a gene: 4. Points from the study as a whole: Only small tumor regions of roughly 1 g were sampled. Compared with controls, irradiated tumors showed greater TCR clonality.

Clones were read by immunoSEQ multiplex PCR, and TCRdb kept only the in-frame ones, dropping some. The sample has under 30,000 clones; 45% to 70% are singletons. This clone was recorded a few times. What it recognizes is unknown. Treatment: treatment-naive control, cytoreductive nephrectomy. Control tumors came from treatment-naive patients without prior radiation. Control tumors came from a few females and 11 males, aged about 35 to 90. Sequencing was performed on tumor tissue, taken from a patient whose treatment was nephrectomy without radiotherapy. V is TRBV5-6 and J is TRBJ2-7; TRBD2 matches at 12 bases. The clonotype comes from a human donor with renal cell carcinoma. The chain's CDR3 is CASSPGLAGTYEQYF. DNA for the CDR3: TGTGCCAGCAGCCCCGGACTAGCGGGAACCTACGAGCAGTACTTC.